This T cell receptor beta chain was recovered during a study of CD8+ T cells in alopecia areata. Following extraction, RNA underwent reverse transcription to cDNA, which served as the sequencing template. Sequencing was performed with immunoSEQ multiplex PCR; in TCRdb, only in-frame clones are kept and a portion is missing. The data show 8,000 or so clones, with less than 75% seen just once and 2.5% to 3% held by the top ten. The CDR3 is 14 amino acids. Trimming left V 7 bases short and J 1 base short, with 13 bases between. Germline loops: CDR1 MNHEY, CDR2 SVGAGI. About 5 patients' sorted CD4+ cells yielded CD25+CD127- cells. Both CD4+ and CD8+ T cells were separated by sorting PBMCs.

The rearrangement joins TRBV6-5 to TRBJ2-5; tentative D call: TRBD1 (5 bases). Sequencing was done on a sample of CD4+ Tregs sorted from blood. This sequence originates from a human donor with alopecia areata. The CDR3 bases are TGTGCCAGCAACAAGGACACCTTCCAAGAGACCCAGTACTTC. This sequence encodes CASNKDTFQETQYF.